Following are 14 T cell receptor beta chains from one sample sequenced in a study of shared clonotypes between healthy human individuals. TCRdb's copy holds only in-frame clones and misses some; the assay was immunoSEQ multiplex PCR. The sample carries over a million clones, roughly 75% recorded once. The sequenced sample was memory CD4+ T cells sorted from blood. Subset defined: CD45RA-negative fraction. The receptor set was obtained from a man aged 18-30 years in good health.

V gene TRBV5-1 combines with J gene TRBJ2-5; D perhaps matches TRBD2 (7 bases). The germline V gene encodes CDR1 SGHRS and CDR2 YFSETQ. V was trimmed by 3 bases and J by 1 base, leaving 16 bases between them. The CDR3 runs to 16 residues. This chain's CDR3 is CASSWGAGGPQETQYF. CDR3 in DNA: TGCGCCAGCAGCTGGGGAGCCGGGGGGCCCCAAGAGACCCAGTACTTC.

In DNA form, the CDR3 reads TGTGCCAGCAGTTTATCTGGGACACCTGCCTACGAGCAGTACTTC. Protein: CASSLSGTPAYEQYF. The V and J genes are TRBV28 and TRBJ2-7; perhaps TRBD1 as D (6 bases). Germline values: CDR1 MDHEN, CDR2 SYDVKM. Trimming pared 1 base from V and 2 bases from J, leaving 12 bases between. The CDR3 totals 15 residues.

This clone was seen only a few times. The CDR3 DNA sequence: TGTGCCAGCAGCTTAGGCGGCTGGTTTAGCACAGATACGCAGTATTTT. Its translation: CASSLGGWFSTDTQYF. This rearrangement joins TRBV7-2 to TRBJ2-3; D remains unclear. The ends were cut back, 1 base at V and 0 bases at J, with 11 bases in the middle. The germline V gene encodes CDR1 SGHTA and CDR2 FQGNSA. The CDR3 loop spans 16 amino acids.

This clone was observed many times. Additional DNA sequences in this sample encode the identical CDR3. The chain uses TRBV5-1 and TRBJ2-5; 10 nucleotides line up with TRBD1. This CDR3 is built from 14 residues. Per the germline V gene, CDR1 is SGHRS and CDR2 is YFSETQ. V was pared by 4 bases and J by 3 bases, with 3 bases of the junction left unmatched. DNA for the CDR3: TGCGCCAGCAGCAGAGGGACAGGGGAAGAGACCCAGTACTTC. Translation: CASSRGTGEETQYF.

This clone has just one count. This sequence joins TRBV6-5 and TRBJ2-7, with TRBD2 as a possible D gene (5 bases). Trimming cost V 0 bases and J 0 bases, with 12 bases left between them. The CDR3 has 16 residues. Germline assignment: CDR1 MNHEY and CDR2 SVGAGI. In DNA form, the CDR3 reads TGTGCCAGCAGTTACTCTAAGAGGGTAGACTCCTACGAGCAGTACTTC. Amino acids: CASSYSKRVDSYEQYF.

The chain has TRBV4-1 and TRBJ2-7; 12 bases are shared with TRBD2. J was trimmed by 4 bases and V by 0 bases; bases with no gene match: 10. CDR3 length: 18 residues. In germline, CDR1 is MGHRA, CDR2 YSYEKL. The CDR3 nucleotides read TGCGCCAGCAGCCAAGATCTCTTACTAACTAGCGGGGGGTACGAGCAGTACTTC. Translating it yields CASSQDLLLTSGGYEQYF.

This chain uses TRBV18 with TRBJ2-5; 8 bases map to TRBD1. The length of the CDR3 is 15 residues. V lost 4 bases, J lost 5 bases, and 9 bases stayed unmatched. Per the germline V gene, CDR1 is KGHSH and CDR2 is LQKENI. As DNA, the CDR3 is TGTGCCAGCTCACTATTGACAGGGGCTGGTGAGACCCAGTACTTC. It codes for CASSLLTGAGETQYF.

The rearrangement links TRBV23-1 to TRBJ1-5; TRBD1 aligns across 9 bases. TRBV23-1 is given ORF status, its function remaining uncertain. This CDR3 is built from 18 residues. V lost 2 bases and J lost 6; bases outside the gene matches: 14. The CDR3 region is CASSQKGQGRSWCQPQHF. The CDR3 coding sequence is TGCGCCAGCAGTCAAAAGGGACAGGGAAGGAGTTGGTGTCAGCCCCAGCATTTT.

The chain recombines TRBV5-1 with TRBJ2-3; D remains ambiguous. The V gene's germline CDR1 is SGHRS and CDR2 YFSETQ. This CDR3 is built from 14 residues. V lost 3 bases, J lost 0 bases, and 8 bases lay in between. The CDR3 protein is CASSSAESTDTQYF. The CDR3 bases are TGCGCCAGCAGCTCTGCCGAGAGCACAGATACGCAGTATTTT. The whole variable domain, remainder taken from reference TRBV5-1 and TRBJ2-3, is KAGVTQTPRYLIKTRGQQVTLSCSPISGHRSVSWYQQTPGQGLQFLFEYFSETQRNKGNFPGRFSGRQFSNSRSEMNVSTLELGDSALYLCASSSAESTDTQYFGPGTRLTVL.

This chain uses TRBV25-1 with TRBJ1-1; TRBD1 is a possible D gene (5 bases). In germline, CDR1 is MGHDK, CDR2 SYGVNS. The V and J ends lost 1 base and 1 base respectively, with 10 bases between them. This CDR3 has 15 amino acids. The chain's CDR3 is CASSEFQGRNTEAFF. The CDR3 DNA reads TGTGCCAGCAGTGAATTCCAGGGACGGAACACTGAAGCTTTCTTT. Full variable domain (rest looked up from reference TRBV25-1 and TRBJ1-1): EADIYQTPRYLVIGTGKKITLECSQTMGHDKMYWYQQDPGMELHLIHYSYGVNSTEKGDLSSESTVSRIRTEHFPLTLESARPSHTSQYLCASSEFQGRNTEAFFGQGTRLTVV.

This sequence joins TRBV5-1 and TRBJ1-2; D uncertain. The CDR3 extends over 13 amino acids. Germline V gene data show CDR1 as SGHRS and CDR2 as YFSETQ. The V end lost 5 bases, the J end lost 1 base, and 9 bases lay between the germline ends. CDR3 sequence (DNA): TGCGCCAGCAGTTATGACAATAACTATGGCTACACCTTC. Amino acid sequence: CASSYDNNYGYTF.

This chain uses TRBV19 with TRBJ2-3; D ambiguous. This CDR3 spans 15 amino acids. Trimming removed 6 bases from V and 0 bases from J, with 13 bases in between. Germline loops: CDR1 LNHDA, CDR2 SQIVND (reference sequence). CDR3 region: CASSPDGRSTDTQYF. As DNA, the CDR3 is TGTGCCAGTAGCCCGGACGGTCGGAGCACAGATACGCAGTATTTT.

The count of this clone is one. The gene calls are TRBV5-4 and TRBJ1-6; D call uncertain. Trimming took off 4 bases at V and 0 bases at J, with 11 bases between the two ends. The germline gives CDR1 SGHNT, CDR2 YYREEE (reference sequence). CDR3 size: 16 residues. This chain's CDR3 is CASSGEGSSYNSPLHF. For the CDR3, the DNA is TGTGCCAGCAGCGGAGAGGGCAGCTCCTATAATTCACCCCTCCACTTT.

The CDR3 DNA reads as TGTGCCAGCAGCTCGGACATCTATGGCTACACCTTC. Translating it yields CASSSDIYGYTF. This rearrangement joins TRBV5-4 to TRBJ1-2; tentatively, D is TRBD1 (5 bases). This CDR3 is built from 12 residues. The V gene's germline CDR1 is SGHNT and CDR2 YYREEE (reference sequence). The germline V and J ends were trimmed by 3 bases and 4 bases, with 7 bases remaining between them.